The 32 T cell receptor beta chains below were found in one sample sequenced in a study of blood T cell repertoires in COVID-19. Method: immunoSEQ multiplex PCR; TCRdb's copy keeps in-frame clones and lacks some. This table holds about 410,000 clones, 90% found once. Specimen: PBMCs or T cells enriched from blood (not recorded which). Receptor source: a young man who had recovered from COVID-19.

About this clone itself: Germline is not matched at one junction end, which may reflect a read error. The chain combines TRBV5-1 with TRBJ2-1; D unresolved. From germline, CDR1 is SGHRS and CDR2 YFSETQ. This CDR3 has 15 amino acids. DNA for the CDR3: TGCGCCAGCCGCTTCGAACACACCCGCCTCAATGAGCAGTTCTTC. It yields the protein CASRFEHTRLNEQFF. Using reference TRBV5-1 and TRBJ2-1 for the parts outside the CDR3, the full variable domain is KAGVTQTPRYLIKTRGQQVTLSCSPISGHRSVSWYQQTPGQGLQFLFEYFSETQRNKGNFPGRFSGRQFSNSRSEMNVSTLELGDSALYLCASRFEHTRLNEQFFGPGTRLTVL.

V is TRBV2 and J is TRBJ1-1; D perhaps matches TRBD1 (6 bases). There are 17 residues in the CDR3. Germline V CDR1 and CDR2: SNHLY, FYNNEI. Trimming shortened V by 7 bases and J by 5 bases, and 26 bases separated the two germline ends. The CDR3 region is CASTLLLGERRGTEAFF. CDR3 DNA: TGTGCCAGCACCCTTCTTTTGGGGGAAAGAAGGGGGACTGAAGCTTTCTTT.

The chain joins TRBV27 to TRBJ2-1; 9 bases match TRBD2. With V trimmed by 7 bases and J by 3 bases, 7 bases remained unmatched. Germline V lookup: CDR1 MNHEY, CDR2 SMNVEV (reference sequence). CDR3 size: 15 residues. In DNA form, the CDR3 reads TGTGCCAGCAACTTTATAGCGGGGGTCTACAATGAGCAGTTCTTC. This encodes CASNFIAGVYNEQFF.

This clone is a singleton in its sample. The J gene is TRBJ2-1, the V gene TRBV19; TRBD1 aligns across 8 bases. Per germline, CDR1 LNHDA and CDR2 SQIVND (reference sequence). The CDR3 spans 13 residues. V was pared by 9 bases and J by 3 bases, with 4 bases of the junction left unmatched. The CDR3 DNA reads TGTGCCAGCCGGGACAGGAGCTACAATGAGCAGTTCTTC. This gives the protein CASRDRSYNEQFF.

The V gene is TRBV29-1, the J gene TRBJ2-1; 12 bases are a match to TRBD2. Germline V gene sequence: CDR1 SQVTM, CDR2 ANQGSEA. This CDR3 contains 15 residues. Trimming at V came to 7 bases and at J to 6 bases, leaving 10 bases not matched to a gene. The CDR3 sequence is CSARGTSGGFNEQFF. CDR3 nucleotides: TGCAGCGCAAGAGGTACTAGCGGGGGGTTCAATGAGCAGTTCTTC.

The chain combines TRBV6-5 with TRBJ1-1; tentatively, D is TRBD1 (6 bases). CDR1 MNHEY and CDR2 SVGAGI come from the germline V gene. The CDR3 covers 14 residues. Trimming shortened V by 7 bases and J by 0 bases, and 12 bases separated the two germline ends. The CDR3: CASTQRGLNTEAFF. CDR3 DNA: TGTGCCAGCACCCAAAGGGGGTTGAACACTGAAGCTTTCTTT.

V is TRBV6-5 and J is TRBJ1-2; 7 bases are a match to TRBD1. Germline-derived CDR1 and CDR2 are MNHEY and SVGAGI. The CDR3 loop spans 14 amino acids. With 2 bases clipped from V and 7 bases from J, the junction kept 7 bases outside the gene matches. DNA for the CDR3: TGTGCCAGCAGTTACAGGGGGCGCCTCGGTGGCTACACCTTC. Its protein is CASSYRGRLGGYTF.

V is TRBV20-1 and J is TRBJ1-1; the D is unclear. Trimming took off 3 bases at V and 5 bases at J, with 4 bases between the two ends. Germline CDR1 DFQATT, CDR2 SNEGSKA (reference sequence). The CDR3 length is 10 residues. Here the CDR3 reads CSASRTEAFF. CDR3 nucleotide sequence: TGCAGTGCTAGTCGGACTGAAGCTTTCTTT.

J is TRBJ1-4 and V is TRBV5-1; weak D call: TRBD1 (5 bases). This CDR3 is 15 amino acids long. With 3 bases removed from V and 5 bases from J, the gap between germline ends came to 14 bases. Germline CDR1 SGHRS, CDR2 YFSETQ. The CDR3 DNA sequence: TGCGCCAGCAGCTACAGATTAGGGGAAAATGAAAAACTGTTTTTT. Translation: CASSYRLGENEKLFF.

V usage is TRBV7-9 and J usage is TRBJ1-2; the match to TRBD1 covers 10 bases. Germline values: CDR1 SEHNR, CDR2 FQNEAQ (reference sequence). CDR3 length: 15 residues. V lost 5 bases, J lost 3 bases, and 6 bases stayed unmatched. CDR3 DNA sequence: TGTGCCAGCAGCCGTGCGGGACAGGGGCACTATGGCTACACCTTC. It yields the protein CASSRAGQGHYGYTF.

The V and J genes are TRBV19 and TRBJ1-2, with 7 bases fitting TRBD1. With V trimmed by 5 bases and J by 4 bases, 16 bases remained unmatched. In germline, CDR1 is LNHDA, CDR2 SQIVND (reference sequence). The CDR3 contains 17 residues. The CDR3 DNA follows: TGTGCCAGTAGTCTCACCTCCGGACAGGCCGCTCGCTATGGCTACACCTTC. Translated, it gives CASSLTSGQAARYGYTF.

This clone came up once. This chain links TRBV5-6 with TRBJ2-7; perhaps TRBD2 as D (5 bases). CDR1 SGHDT and CDR2 YYEEEE come from the germline V gene. V dropped 2 bases and J dropped 4 bases, with 13 bases sitting between them. CDR3 length: 14 amino acids. The CDR3 sequence: CASSFGRDPYEQYF. The CDR3 nucleotides are TGTGCCAGCAGCTTTGGACGGGATCCTTACGAGCAGTACTTC.

CDR3 residues: CASRPTGVNTEAFF. In DNA, the CDR3 is TGTGCCAGCAGGCCGACAGGGGTGAACACTGAAGCTTTCTTT. The chain recombines TRBV5-8 with TRBJ1-1; 8 bases map to TRBD1. Losses at the gene ends were 5 bases for V and 0 bases for J; bases not matched to a gene: 3. The CDR3 has 14 amino acids. Germline V gene lookup returns CDR1 SGHTS and CDR2 YDEGEE.

The rearrangement links TRBV1 to TRBJ2-5; TRBD2 is the table's D call and was not checked against the DNA. TRBV1 is tagged as a pseudogene. The CDR3 has 18 amino acids. The CDR3 spells CTSSQPLASGGSRETQYF. The CDR3 nucleotides read TGCACCAGCAGCCAACCCCTTGCTAGCGGGGGGTCTCGGGAGACCCAGTACTTC.

The rearrangement links TRBV6-6 to TRBJ1-5; tentative D call: TRBD1 (6 bases). The CDR3 runs 17 residues. V lost 5 bases and J lost 0, with 17 bases in between. CDR1 and CDR2 from the germline V gene are MNHNY and SVGAGI (reference sequence). In DNA, the CDR3 is TGTGCCAGCAGTCCAGGCAGGGGAATTTATAGCAATCAGCCCCAGCATTTT. It encodes CASSPGRGIYSNQPQHF.

The chain couples TRBV11-1 to TRBJ2-7, with D maybe TRBD1 (7 bases). Trimming stripped 5 bases from V and 3 bases from J, with 14 bases between. The length of the CDR3 is 14 residues. Germline V lookup: CDR1 SGHAT, CDR2 FQDESV (reference sequence). The CDR3 nucleotides are TGTGCCAGCAGCCCGTCAGGGGGGTTCTACGAGCAGTACTTC. Translated: CASSPSGGFYEQYF.

The genes are TRBV9 and TRBJ1-2; possible D gene TRBD1, 6 bases. Germline-derived CDR1 and CDR2 are SGDLS and YYNGEE. This CDR3 has 13 residues. V shed 4 bases and J shed 6 bases, with 13 bases lying between them. The CDR3 bases are TGTGCCAGCAGCCAACACAGGGATCATGGCTACACCTTC. It codes for CASSQHRDHGYTF.

The V and J genes are TRBV19 and TRBJ2-2; 7 bases map to TRBD2. With 3 bases clipped from V and 6 bases from J, the junction kept 16 bases outside the gene matches. Germline CDR1 and CDR2: LNHDA and SQIVND (reference sequence). The CDR3 has 18 amino acids. CDR3 bases: TGTGCCAGTAGTATTTGGGAGTTGATGCACGGGAGGCCCGGGGAGCTGTTTTTT. This encodes CASSIWELMHGRPGELFF.

The chain uses TRBV10-2 and TRBJ2-2; D is uncertain. The CDR3 covers 13 residues. Deletions cut 7 bases from V and 3 bases from J, with 9 bases between. The germline CDR1 and CDR2 sequences are WSHSY and SAAADI. CDR3 amino acids: CASINTDTGELFF. In DNA form, the CDR3 reads TGCGCCAGCATAAACACAGACACCGGGGAGCTGTTTTTT.

V is TRBV12-3 or TRBV12-4 and J is TRBJ1-2, with 9 bases identical to TRBD1. J lost 8 bases, V lost 5 bases, and 6 bases had no gene match. This CDR3 region has 13 residues. The CDR3 region has the DNA TGTGCCAGCAGTACAGGGGGCGTAAGGGGCTACACCTTC. Translating gives CASSTGGVRGYTF.

This chain joins TRBV3-1 (or the pseudogene TRBV3-2) and TRBJ1-2; tentatively, D is TRBD1 (6 bases). This CDR3 contains 15 residues. Germline V gene sequence: CDR1 LGHDT, CDR2 YNNKEL (reference sequence). The V gene lost 4 bases and the J gene lost 5 bases, with 17 bases spanning the gap. The CDR3 bases are TGTGCCAGCAGCCCCGGGGGGGCAGGTGGATATGGCTACACCTTC. The encoded protein is CASSPGGAGGYGYTF.

V and J are TRBV10-3 and TRBJ2-7; 7 bases agree with TRBD1. The trim removed 4 bases at V and 7 bases at J, leaving 7 bases unmatched. Germline V gives CDR1 ENHRY, CDR2 SYGVKD. The CDR3 spans 13 residues. The chain's CDR3 is CAISGDSLGEQYF. DNA for the CDR3: TGTGCCATCAGTGGGGACAGCCTAGGAGAGCAGTACTTC.

V is TRBV24-1 and J is TRBJ2-7, with no clear D. The CDR3 is made up of 13 amino acids. The V gene lost 3 bases and the J gene lost 6 bases, with 11 bases spanning the gap. The germline CDR1 and CDR2 sequences are KGHDR and SFDVKD. The CDR3 nucleotides are TGTGCCACCAGTGATGGTCCCCCGGGCGAGCAGTACTTC. It is translated as CATSDGPPGEQYF.

This clone was recorded once. The genes are TRBV20-1 and TRBJ2-7, with TRBD2 matching over 14 bases. In germline, CDR1 is DFQATT, CDR2 SNEGSKA (reference sequence). The CDR3 totals 16 residues. V shed 3 bases and J 4 bases; nucleotides not matched to a gene: 8. CDR3 DNA sequence: TGCAGTGCTAGTGAACTCGGGACTAGCGGGAGATACGAGCAGTACTTC. Residues: CSASELGTSGRYEQYF.

This clone showed up just once. The chain recombines TRBV5-1 with TRBJ1-2; D might be TRBD1 (5 bases). The germline CDR1 and CDR2 sequences are SGHRS and YFSETQ. This CDR3 is 13 amino acids long. V was cut by 3 bases and J by 13 bases, with 19 bases left in between. CDR3 coding DNA: TGCGCCAGCAGCTCCCAGGGACTTCGCCTGGGCACCTTC. This sequence encodes CASSSQGLRLGTF.

The chain uses TRBV2 and TRBJ2-1; a possible D gene is TRBD2 (5 bases). This CDR3 is 12 amino acids long. The germline V gene has CDR1 SNHLY and CDR2 FYNNEI. Deletions cut 4 bases from V and 9 bases from J, with 10 bases between. CDR3 residues: CASSVGVSEQFF. CDR3 coding DNA: TGTGCCAGCAGTGTCGGGGTCAGTGAGCAGTTCTTC.

The chain employs TRBV5-4 and TRBJ1-4, with 11 bases lining up with TRBD1. The CDR3 is made up of 15 amino acids. V shed 4 bases and J 7 bases; nucleotides not matched to a gene: 6. The germline CDR1 and CDR2 sequences are SGHNT and YYREEE (reference sequence). The CDR3 DNA is TGTGCCAGCAGCGTAGCCGGGACAGGGGGTGAAAAACTGTTTTTT. Amino acids: CASSVAGTGGEKLFF.

The chain employs TRBV9 and TRBJ2-2, with TRBD2 as a possible D gene (6 bases). There are 14 residues in the CDR3. Trimming cost V 7 bases and J 2 bases, with 12 bases left between them. The germline gives CDR1 SGDLS, CDR2 YYNGEE. CDR3 sequence (DNA): TGTGCCAGCGGGCTAGCGCCTAACACCGGGGAGCTGTTTTTT. It translates to CASGLAPNTGELFF.

The gene calls are TRBV9 and TRBJ1-1; 8 bases agree with TRBD1. The germline V gene has CDR1 SGDLS and CDR2 YYNGEE. The CDR3 has 16 amino acids. The V gene end was trimmed by 6 bases and the J gene end by 0 bases; junction bases not matched to a gene: 10. CDR3 residues: CASKPGQGNMNTEAFF. The CDR3 DNA reads as TGTGCCAGCAAGCCCGGACAGGGTAACATGAACACTGAAGCTTTCTTT.

The gene calls are TRBV6-5 and TRBJ1-1, with D maybe TRBD1 (5 bases). Trimming left V 2 bases short and J 7 bases short, with 14 bases between. The CDR3 has 14 residues. Germline CDR1 MNHEY, CDR2 SVGAGI. The CDR3 DNA sequence: TGTGCCAGCAGTTACCAAGACAGCAGAGATGAAGCTTTCTTT. Encoded protein: CASSYQDSRDEAFF.

The chain is built from TRBV30 and TRBJ1-2; the D is unclear. In germline, CDR1 is GTSNPN, CDR2 SVGIG (reference sequence). CDR3 length: 13 residues. V was trimmed by 1 base and J by 5 bases, leaving 11 bases between them. The CDR3 DNA is TGTGCCTGGAGTGCCACACCCGCATATGGCTACACCTTC. Translating it yields CAWSATPAYGYTF.

This chain links TRBV3-1 (or the pseudogene TRBV3-2) with TRBJ2-2; 8 bases match TRBD2. Per the germline V gene, CDR1 is LGHDT and CDR2 is YNNKEL (reference sequence). V lost 2 bases to trimming and J lost 6 bases; unmatched junction nucleotides: 2. The CDR3 covers 14 residues. This CDR3 reads CASSQLREAGELFF. In nucleotides, the CDR3 is TGTGCCAGCAGCCAATTGCGGGAGGCCGGGGAGCTGTTTTTT.